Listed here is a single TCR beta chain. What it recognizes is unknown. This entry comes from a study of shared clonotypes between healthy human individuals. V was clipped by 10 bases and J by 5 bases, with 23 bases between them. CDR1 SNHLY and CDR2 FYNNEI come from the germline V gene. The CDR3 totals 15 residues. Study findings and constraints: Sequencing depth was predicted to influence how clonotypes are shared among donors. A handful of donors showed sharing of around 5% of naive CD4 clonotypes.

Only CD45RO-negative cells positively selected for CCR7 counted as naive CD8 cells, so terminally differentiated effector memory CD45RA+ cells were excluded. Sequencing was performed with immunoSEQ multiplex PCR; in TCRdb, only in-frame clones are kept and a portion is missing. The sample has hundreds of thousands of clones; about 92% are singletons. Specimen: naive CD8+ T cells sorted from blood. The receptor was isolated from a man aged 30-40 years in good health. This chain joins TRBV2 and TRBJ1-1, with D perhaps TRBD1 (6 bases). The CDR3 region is CATSMGGELFTEAFF. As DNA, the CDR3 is TGTGCCACCTCAATGGGGGGCGAACTCTTTACTGAAGCTTTCTTT.